This TCR beta chain stems from a study of blood T cell repertoires in COVID-19. The overall study: Italy, Spain and the United States were the sources of the convalescent and acute COVID-19 samples. T cells, B-cell-depleted T cells, or PBMCs provided the cDNA or gDNA that served as material.

Authors' analysis steps: The assay estimated nucleated cells by amplifying reference gene primers. Generated by immunoSEQ multiplex PCR, the TCRdb table keeps only in-frame clones and is missing some. V and J calls and clone size are those listed in that table; D and trimming were worked out from the DNA. Found here are around 240,000 clones, more than 65% of them singletons; the top ten hold over 1.2%. V lost 2 bases, J lost 0 bases, and 15 bases stayed unmatched. The CDR3 spans 20 residues. Germline V gene lookup returns CDR1 MNHEY and CDR2 SVGEGT. This TCR came from a woman aged 40 to 55 who had recovered from COVID-19. The sample was peripheral blood. The chain combines TRBV6-2 or TRBV6-3 with TRBJ2-4; 8 bases match TRBD2. The CDR3, as DNA: TGTGCCAGCAGTTACCCTGACCCCGGGGGGGGAACTCTAGCCAAAAACATTCAGTACTTC. Translated, it gives CASSYPDPGGGTLAKNIQYF.